The next 5 T cell receptor beta chains were all read from a single sample in a study of neurological immune-mediated disorders. MiXCR, applied by TCRdb to the 5' RACE reads, yields one record per CDR3 protein. The sample lists about 38,000 distinct CDR3 sequences, 11% occurring once. Sequencing was carried out using CD4+ T cells from blood. These receptors all stem from a woman in her 30s with HTLV-1-associated myelopathy (HAM/TSP).

In this sample, this clonotype turned up many times. The rearrangement joins TRBV5-6 to TRBJ1-1; 8 bases are shared with TRBD1. After removal of 1 base from V and 6 bases from J, the junction contained 8 bases not matched to a gene. The CDR3 totals 15 residues. Germline CDR1 and CDR2: SGHDT and YYEEEE. CDR3 residues: CASSLLQGARPEAFF. The CDR3 nucleotides read TGTGCCAGCAGCTTGCTTCAGGGGGCGCGCCCTGAAGCTTTCTTT.

This clonotype was counted many times. The rearrangement links TRBV20-1 to TRBJ1-1; 10 bases are a match to TRBD1. The CDR3 totals 15 residues. V gave up 3 bases and J gave up 5 bases; unmatched junction bases: 9. The V gene's germline CDR1 is DFQATT and CDR2 SNEGSKA (reference sequence). The CDR3 protein is CSASGTGAGKTEAFF. The CDR3 DNA reads TGCAGTGCTAGCGGGACAGGGGCGGGAAAGACTGAAGCTTTCTTT.

This clonotype was observed many times. The rearrangement links TRBV5-1 to TRBJ1-2; D unresolved. From germline, CDR1 is SGHRS and CDR2 YFSETQ. The CDR3 runs to 14 residues. Trimming took 7 bases from V and 0 from J, leaving 13 bases between them. CDR3 sequence reads: CASRNNNANYGYTF. CDR3 sequence (DNA): TGCGCCAGCCGAAACAACAACGCTAACTATGGCTACACCTTC.

Note on this clonotype: An end of the junction does not agree with germline; a read error may underlie this. This chain joins TRBV6-5 and TRBJ2-7, with D possibly being TRBD2 (5 bases). Germline CDR1 reads MNHEY; CDR2 reads SVGAGI. CDR3 size: 14 residues. The CDR3 loop reads CASRTLSGSYEHYF. The CDR3 nucleotides are TGTGCCAGCAGGACTTTATCGGGGTCCTACGAGCATTACTTC.

This clonotype has at least ten counts. V gene TRBV25-1 combines with J gene TRBJ2-7; tentative D call: TRBD1 (6 bases). Germline values: CDR1 MGHDK, CDR2 SYGVNS. This CDR3 region has 11 residues. V lost 7 bases, J lost 4 bases, and 8 bases lay in between. The CDR3 bases are TGTGCCAGCACCAGGGGTTACGAGCAGTACTTC. Translating it yields CASTRGYEQYF.